The 2 T cell receptor beta chains given below trace back to one sample, sequenced in a study of blood T cells in healthy people across ages. The authors ran a second PCR of about 7 to 11 cycles using a sample-barcoded 5' primer and a J-beta primer mix. TCRdb passed the 5' RACE reads through MiXCR, listing each CDR3 protein once. The sample lists hundreds of thousands of distinct CDR3 sequences, roughly two fifths occurring once. Sequencing was carried out using blood. The receptors originated from an elderly man in good health.

The sample holds many counts of this clonotype. This rearrangement joins TRBV9 to TRBJ2-1; D uncertain. The CDR3 extends over 12 amino acids. V lost 3 bases to trimming and J lost 9 bases, with 10 bases between them. CDR1 is SGDLS and CDR2 is YYNGEE in the germline V gene. CDR3 region: CASSGSNSEQFF. CDR3 bases: TGTGCCAGCAGCGGATCTAATTCTGAGCAGTTCTTC.

This clonotype occurred a few times. This chain connects TRBV6-2 or TRBV6-3 to TRBJ2-5; weak D call: TRBD1 (6 bases). The CDR3 is 14 amino acids. With 4 bases removed from V and 2 bases from J, the gap between germline ends came to 11 bases. Germline V gene data show CDR1 as MNHEY and CDR2 as SVGEGT. Written as DNA, the CDR3 is TGTGCCAGCAGTTGGGGGCTACCACAAGAGACCCAGTACTTC. It specifies CASSWGLPQETQYF.